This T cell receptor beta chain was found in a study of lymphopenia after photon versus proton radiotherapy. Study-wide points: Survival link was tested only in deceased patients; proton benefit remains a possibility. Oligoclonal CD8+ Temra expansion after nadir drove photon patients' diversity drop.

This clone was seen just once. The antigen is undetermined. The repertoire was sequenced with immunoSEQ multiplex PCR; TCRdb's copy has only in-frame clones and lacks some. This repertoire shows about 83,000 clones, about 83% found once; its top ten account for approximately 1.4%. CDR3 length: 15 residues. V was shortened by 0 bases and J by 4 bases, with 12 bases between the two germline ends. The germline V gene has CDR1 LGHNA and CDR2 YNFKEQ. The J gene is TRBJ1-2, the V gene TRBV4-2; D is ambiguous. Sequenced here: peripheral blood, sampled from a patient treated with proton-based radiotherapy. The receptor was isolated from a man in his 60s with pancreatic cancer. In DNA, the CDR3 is TGTGCCAGCAGCCAAGATCAGAGGGAAACCTATGGCTACACCTTC. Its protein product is CASSQDQRETYGYTF.